The next 4 T cell receptor beta chains were all read from a single sample in a study of a mutant IDH1 vaccine in newly diagnosed glioma. These receptors are not linked to any known antigen. Time point: week 23, last vaccination. One vaccine dose held 300 ug of mutant IDH1 20-mer peptide and came with topical imiquimod. The repertoire was sequenced with immunoSEQ multiplex PCR; TCRdb's copy has only in-frame clones and lacks some. The profile covers 88,000 or so clones, with approximately 85% appearing a single time and roughly 2.2% taken by the ten largest. The sample was PBMCs, taken from a glioma patient whose treatment included an IDH1 peptide vaccine. These receptors were obtained from a man younger than 40 with glioma. Some clones in this sample may be carry-over from other donors' samples.

On this clone: One junction end disagrees with the germline gene, perhaps due to a read error. The chain employs TRBV5-1 and TRBJ1-2; no firm D call. CDR1 and CDR2 from the germline V gene are SGHRS and YFSETQ. The CDR3 is 14 amino acids. CDR3 amino acids: CASSEYLANHGYTF. The CDR3 DNA reads TGCGCCAGCAGCGAGTACCTGGCTAACCATGGCTACACCTTC.

V usage is TRBV6-6 and J usage is TRBJ2-7; D is ambiguous. The germline V gene has CDR1 MNHNY and CDR2 SVGAGI (reference sequence). The CDR3 spans 13 residues. V was cut by 6 bases and J by 2 bases, with 11 bases left in between. DNA of the CDR3: TGTGCCAGCAGCCCCTACGTGCCCTACGAGCAGTACTTC. Its protein is CASSPYVPYEQYF.

This chain connects TRBV7-8 to TRBJ2-5, with D possibly matching TRBD1 (6 bases). The last part of the DNA fits TRBJ2-7 better; the J call may be wrong. The CDR3 has 13 amino acids. The germline CDR1 and CDR2 sequences are SGHVS and FQNEAQ. The CDR3 region is CASSLARGYEQYF. The CDR3 DNA is TGTGCCAGCAGCTTGGCCAGGGGCTACGAGCAGTACTTC.

This clone turned up a few times. V usage is TRBV6-1 and J usage is TRBJ2-2, with D perhaps TRBD1 or TRBD2 (5 bases each). The V end lost 3 bases, the J end lost 5 bases, and 10 bases lay between the germline ends. The CDR3 has 14 residues. Per germline, CDR1 MNHNS and CDR2 SASEGT. The CDR3 DNA is TGTGCCAGCAGTGACTATGGGGGAACCGGGGAGCTGTTTTTT. Amino acid sequence: CASSDYGGTGELFF.